Presented here are 8 T cell receptor beta chains from one specimen sequenced in a study of spatial heterogeneity in lung cancer (dated by TCRdb to the late 2010s). Libraries were prepared through 5' RACE. The sequencer was a NextSeq 500. The public reads were quality trimmed at Q25 with fastp and then assembled into clones with MiXCR by TCRdb, keeping productive beta chains. Every CDR3 protein is listed once, alongside the most common genes and DNA of its rows. Counted in this sample were about 60,000 distinct CDR3 sequences; approximately 8.9% of them appeared once. Roughly 16% of the sample goes to the ten largest clones. In light of the paper, this sample's time point label describes: sample taken at primary tumor resection. Whole RNA extracted from tumor and nontumor lung tissue, or from cryopreserved PBMC samples, was used for TCR sequencing without cell sorting. The sequencing used PBMCs, collected at surgery. Receptor source: a female donor with early-stage non-small cell lung cancer.

There are a few counts of this clonotype. This chain links TRBV12-5 with TRBJ2-2; 7 nucleotides match TRBD1. The germline V gene encodes CDR1 LGHNT and CDR2 FRNRAP. The CDR3 is 13 residues long. V trimming: 3 bases; J trimming: 8 bases; junction bases outside the gene matches: 3. CDR3 sequence: CASGLEGAGELFF. CDR3 bases: TGTGCTAGTGGTTTAGAGGGGGCAGGGGAGCTGTTTTTT.

J is TRBJ2-1 and V is TRBV7-3, with 14 bases that match TRBD2. The trim removed 0 bases at V and 8 bases at J, leaving 6 bases unmatched. The CDR3 loop spans 17 amino acids. The germline CDR1 and CDR2 sequences are SGHTA and FQGTGA. CDR3 residues: CASSLTGTSGSYDEQFF. The CDR3, as DNA: TGTGCCAGCAGCTTAACGGGGACTAGCGGGAGTTACGATGAGCAGTTCTTC.

This clonotype was counted ten times or more. The rearrangement joins TRBV7-3 to TRBJ2-5; TRBD1 matches at 7 bases. The CDR3 is made up of 14 amino acids. Germline-derived CDR1 and CDR2 are SGHTA and FQGTGA. V gave up 5 bases and J gave up 5 bases; unmatched junction bases: 8. The CDR3, as DNA: TGTGCCAGCAGCCCACCGGACAGGAGGGAGACCCAGTACTTC. This gives the protein CASSPPDRRETQYF.

The V and J genes are TRBV27 and TRBJ2-2, with TRBD1 identical over 7 bases. In germline, CDR1 is MNHEY, CDR2 SMNVEV (reference sequence). Trimming at V came to 4 bases and at J to 6 bases, leaving 11 bases not matched to a gene. The CDR3 totals 16 residues. CDR3 protein: CASSSPGTASPGELFF. In nucleotides, the CDR3 is TGTGCCAGCAGTTCCCCCGGGACAGCAAGCCCCGGGGAGCTGTTTTTT.

Remarks on this clonotype: A read error may be the cause here, since a much bigger clone is one base away. The conserved phenylalanine or tryptophan is not found at the CDR3 terminus, so this likely reflects a read error. This chain connects TRBV7-9 to TRBJ2-1, with 10 positions matching TRBD1. This CDR3 spans 14 amino acids. Per the germline V gene, CDR1 is SEHNR and CDR2 is FQNEAQ (reference sequence). V gave up 2 bases and J gave up 7 bases; unmatched junction bases: 2. This chain's CDR3 is CASSLPDRGNEQFL. The CDR3 region has the DNA TGTGCCAGCAGCTTACCGGACAGGGGGAATGAGCAGTTCCTC.

A note on this clonotype: A much larger clone lies one base from this, so it may be a read error. V usage is TRBV20-1 and J usage is TRBJ2-4; 15 bases match TRBD2. The length of the CDR3 is 14 residues. In germline, CDR1 is DFQATT, CDR2 SNEGSKA (reference sequence). As DNA, the CDR3 is TGCAGAGCTGGGACTAGCGGGGGGAAAAACATTCAGTACTTC. It is translated as CRAGTSGGKNIQYF.

This clonotype was observed many times. The chain's CDR3 is CASSQGGGQAYEQYF. The CDR3 DNA is TGTGCCAGCAGCCAAGGGGGGGGACAGGCCTACGAGCAGTACTTC. This chain connects TRBV3-1 to TRBJ2-7; weak D call: TRBD1 (8 bases). V lost 1 base to trimming and J lost 2 bases, with 12 bases between them. This CDR3 is 15 amino acids long. Germline V gene data show CDR1 as LGHDT and CDR2 as YNNKEL (reference sequence).

This clonotype was seen ten or more times. The rearrangement joins TRBV5-1 to TRBJ2-5, with 7 nucleotides matching TRBD1. Trimming removed 3 bases from V and 5 bases from J; junction bases left unmatched: 10. In germline, CDR1 is SGHRS, CDR2 YFSETQ. This CDR3 contains 15 residues. CDR3 bases: TGCGCCAGCAGCTGGGGAGACAGGGCCGGGGAGACCCAGTACTTC. The encoded protein is CASSWGDRAGETQYF.